This passage covers 4 T cell receptor beta chains from one sample sequenced in a study of HIV-infected patients and healthy controls. Alpha and beta constant-region primers primed reverse transcription of 400 to 500 ng RNA. Each of the alpha and beta chains got its own library through chain-specific third strand synthesis with indices. TCRdb processed the 5' RACE reads anew with MiXCR; each CDR3 protein has one entry. The top ten clones hold roughly 30% of a sample with under 6,000 distinct CDR3 sequences, roughly 8.9% of them seen once. Roughly three months, about 14 weeks, into antiretroviral therapy, follow-up blood was collected. The repertoire came from unfractionated whole blood and reflected all unsorted peripheral T cells. This sample comprised blood, obtained during antiretroviral therapy. The receptors stem from an adult with HIV infection.

This clonotype is judged medium-sized. V and J are TRBV7-3 and TRBJ2-1; 8 nucleotides agree with TRBD2. The CDR3 sequence is 15 residues long. Germline assignment: CDR1 SGHTA and CDR2 FQGTGA. Trimming cost V 0 bases and J 3 bases; bases outside gene matches: 1. The CDR3 loop reads CASSLTAGGYNEQFF. The CDR3 DNA reads as TGTGCCAGCAGCTTAACGGCGGGGGGCTACAATGAGCAGTTCTTC.

This clonotype has at least ten counts. The rearrangement joins TRBV28 to TRBJ1-1, with 9 bases that match TRBD1. There are 15 residues in the CDR3. Unmatched junction bases numbered 10, after V lost 6 bases and J lost 5 bases. In germline, CDR1 is MDHEN, CDR2 SYDVKM. In DNA, the CDR3 is TGTGCCAGCAGCCGTGGAGGGACAGGGCGAACTGAAGCTTTCTTT. Translating gives CASSRGGTGRTEAFF.

By its share, this clonotype is medium-sized. The rearrangement uses TRBV14 and TRBJ2-5; weak D call: TRBD2 (5 bases). The CDR3 runs 17 residues. The germline V and J ends were trimmed by 1 base and 0 bases, with 15 bases remaining between them. Germline V CDR1 and CDR2: SGHDN, FVKESK. The CDR3 DNA reads TGTGCCAGCAGCCAAGGTCCCCGGAGGAGTTACCAAGAGACCCAGTACTTC. Translating it yields CASSQGPRRSYQETQYF.

Judged by abundance, this clonotype is medium-sized. V and J are TRBV10-3 and TRBJ1-1; D ambiguous. The CDR3 has 14 residues. CDR1 is ENHRY and CDR2 is SYGVKD in the germline V gene. V was trimmed by 7 bases and J by 1 base, leaving 13 bases between them. In nucleotides, the CDR3 is TGTGCCATCACCGACGCCGCGGGGAACACTGAAGCTTTCTTT. This gives the protein CAITDAAGNTEAFF.